The T cell receptor beta chain under discussion was sequenced for a study of T cells in Graves' hyperthyroidism and ophthalmopathy. From RNA transcripts, TCR beta CDR3 regions were amplified. An initial round of RT-PCR targeting the TCR CDR3 relied on the HTBI primer set. TCRdb called the multiplex PCR reads again in MiXCR, with one record for every CDR3 protein. The sample includes some 550,000 distinct CDR3 sequences, about 20% seen only once; the top ten take around 27%. V lost 3 bases to trimming and J lost 0 bases, with 15 bases between them. The CDR3 is 16 amino acids. Looked up from germline, CDR1 is SGDLS and CDR2 is YYNGEE. This clonotype was recorded at least ten times.

The specimen sequenced was blood. This chain joins TRBV9 and TRBJ2-5, with D possibly TRBD1 on 6 matching bases. This receptor was obtained from a man aged 18 to 29 with Graves' hyperthyroidism. Written as DNA, the CDR3 is TGTGCCAGCAGCGCTCAGGGGACCTGGTACCAAGAGACCCAGTACTTC. Its protein is CASSAQGTWYQETQYF.